Sequencing of this T cell receptor (beta chain) was carried out in a study of neoadjuvant anti-PD-1 for oral cavity cancer. Study in general: Patients without progression received a fourth nivolumab dose around day 43, then surgical resection on days 50-56.

Germline trimming cut 3 bases from V and 2 bases from J; bases unmatched to any gene: 5. Germline assignment: CDR1 MNHEY and CDR2 SVGAGI. The CDR3 is made up of 16 amino acids. A remark on this clone: Its target is not known.

The table came from immunoSEQ multiplex PCR; TCRdb's copy has only in-frame clones and leaves some out. The data contain around 17,000 clones, 60% to 70% of them seen just once; the ten biggest clones take up roughly 2.6%. Study-wide findings and caveats: Post-nivolumab, blood T cell clonality was significantly elevated in non-responders.

Patients had HPV-negative, locally advanced oral cavity squamous cell carcinoma. The rearrangement joins TRBV6-5 to TRBJ1-2; 11 bases fit TRBD1. This sample comprised PBMCs, obtained before nivolumab (anti-PD-1) treatment. The origin of this receptor is a person aged 40 to 85 with oral cavity squamous cell carcinoma. The DNA of the CDR3 is TGTGCCAGCAGTTATAGTCGGACAGGGGGCAACTATGGCTACACCTTC. This gives the protein CASSYSRTGGNYGYTF.